This T cell receptor (beta chain) originates from a study of response to subunit inactivated influenza vaccine. Study-wide findings and caveats: Authors suggested few new T cells are recruited by each seasonal influenza vaccination.

TCRdb ran MiXCR on the RT-PCR reads and lists one entry per CDR3 protein. The sample shows hundreds of thousands of distinct CDR3 sequences, about 18% of them seen only once. To note about this clonotype: Its matching antigen is unknown.

CDR3 size: 14 residues. The junction had 4 bases not matched to a gene; V was cut back by 5 bases and J by 0 bases. The sample in question was PBMCs from blood, obtained around 5 days after vaccination. The chain uses TRBV12-3 or TRBV12-4 and TRBJ2-7; 7 bases align to TRBD1. The TCR originated in a man between 50 and 59 years old who received an inactivated influenza vaccine. DNA of the CDR3: TGTGCCAGCAGTGGACAGGCTGGCTCCTACGAGCAGTACTTC. This gives the protein CASSGQAGSYEQYF.